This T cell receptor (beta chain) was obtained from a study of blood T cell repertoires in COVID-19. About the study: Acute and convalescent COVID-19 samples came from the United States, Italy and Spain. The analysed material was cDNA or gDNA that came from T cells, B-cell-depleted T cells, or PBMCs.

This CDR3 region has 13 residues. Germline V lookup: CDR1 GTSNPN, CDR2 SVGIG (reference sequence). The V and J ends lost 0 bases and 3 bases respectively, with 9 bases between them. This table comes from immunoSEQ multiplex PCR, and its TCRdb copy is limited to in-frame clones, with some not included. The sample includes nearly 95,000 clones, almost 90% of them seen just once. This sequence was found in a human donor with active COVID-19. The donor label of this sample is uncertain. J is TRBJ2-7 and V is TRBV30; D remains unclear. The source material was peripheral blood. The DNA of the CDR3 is TGTGCCTGGAGTGTGCGGCCGAGCTACGAGCAGTACTTC. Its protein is CAWSVRPSYEQYF.